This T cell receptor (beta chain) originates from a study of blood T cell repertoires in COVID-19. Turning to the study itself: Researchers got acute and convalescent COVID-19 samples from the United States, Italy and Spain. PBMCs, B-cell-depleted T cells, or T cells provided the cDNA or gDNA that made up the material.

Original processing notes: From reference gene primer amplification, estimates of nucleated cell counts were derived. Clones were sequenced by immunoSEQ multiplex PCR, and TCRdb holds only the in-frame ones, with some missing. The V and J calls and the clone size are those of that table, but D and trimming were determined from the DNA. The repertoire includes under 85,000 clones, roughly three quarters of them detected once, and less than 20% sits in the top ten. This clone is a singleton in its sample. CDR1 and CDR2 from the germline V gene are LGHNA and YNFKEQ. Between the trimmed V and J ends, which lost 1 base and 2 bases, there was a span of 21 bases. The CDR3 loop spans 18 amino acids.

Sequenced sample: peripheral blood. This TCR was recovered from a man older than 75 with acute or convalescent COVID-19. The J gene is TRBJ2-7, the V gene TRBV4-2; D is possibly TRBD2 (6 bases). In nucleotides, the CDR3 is TGTGCCAGCAGCCAAGGAGAGGGTAGCGGAGCAGATCCCTACGAGCAGTACTTC. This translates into CASSQGEGSGADPYEQYF.